Presented here are 16 T cell receptor beta chains from one specimen sequenced in a study of graft-versus-host responses after intestinal transplantation. These receptors' antigens are unknown. Produced via immunoSEQ multiplex PCR; TCRdb's table is partial and in-frame only. The profile covers under 85,000 clones, with about 94% appearing a single time and around 0.57% taken by the ten largest. The sample in question was unstimulated CD8+ T cells sorted from spleen or lymph node cells, obtained before intestinal transplant. These receptors were collected from a human donor who received an intestinal transplant.

J is TRBJ2-7 and V is TRBV27; D remains unclear. The CDR3 spans 17 residues. The V end lost 5 bases, the J end lost 2 bases, and 22 bases lay between the germline ends. The germline V gene has CDR1 MNHEY and CDR2 SMNVEV (reference sequence). The CDR3 here is CASSPQLTDQRAYEQYF. CDR3 DNA sequence: TGTGCCAGCAGTCCTCAATTGACGGACCAACGCGCCTACGAGCAGTACTTC.

V and J are TRBV28 and TRBJ2-7, with 10 positions matching TRBD2. The CDR3 extends over 14 amino acids. Germline CDR1 MDHEN, CDR2 SYDVKM. Germline trimming cut 7 bases from V and 0 bases from J; bases unmatched to any gene: 3. The CDR3 DNA sequence: TGTGCCAGCACCCCTAGCGGGAGCTCCTACGAGCAGTACTTC. This encodes CASTPSGSSYEQYF.

This chain joins TRBV13 and TRBJ2-1; TRBD1 might be the D (6 bases). The V gene lost 6 bases and the J gene lost 7 bases, with 13 bases spanning the gap. Germline V gene data show CDR1 as PRHDT and CDR2 as FYEKMQ (reference sequence). CDR3 length: 13 residues. The CDR3 nucleotides read TGTGCCAGCAGTTCAAATCAGGGGAATGAGCAGTTCTTC. Protein sequence: CASSSNQGNEQFF.

The gene calls are TRBV7-9 and TRBJ2-7, with TRBD2 matching over 7 bases. Germline loops: CDR1 SEHNR, CDR2 FQNEAQ (reference sequence). V shed 5 bases, J shed 6 bases, and the junction held 19 bases outside the gene matches. The CDR3 is made up of 17 amino acids. For the CDR3, the DNA is TGTGCCAGCAGCCCCTATTCGGGTATGTCGGGGAGGGGCGAGCAGTACTTC. Protein: CASSPYSGMSGRGEQYF.

The chain employs TRBV7-9 and TRBJ1-1, with 7 nucleotides matching TRBD1. With 6 bases clipped from V and 6 bases from J, the junction kept 7 bases outside the gene matches. This CDR3 contains 13 residues. CDR1 is SEHNR, CDR2 FQNEAQ, per germline (reference sequence). CDR3 DNA: TGTGCCAGCAGAGAAACTCAGGGGGCTGAAGCTTTCTTT. This sequence encodes CASRETQGAEAFF.

V gene TRBV6-5 combines with J gene TRBJ1-4, with D possibly matching TRBD1 (5 bases). The CDR3 extends over 13 amino acids. V was pared by 5 bases and J by 7 bases, with 11 bases between. CDR1 is MNHEY and CDR2 is SVGAGI in the germline V gene. The CDR3, as DNA: TGTGCCAGCAGTCACCAAAGGGGTGAAAAACTGTTTTTT. It is translated as CASSHQRGEKLFF.

The chain carries TRBV2 and TRBJ2-1, with 7 bases that match TRBD1. CDR3 size: 15 residues. The J segment lost 2 bases and the V segment lost 1 base, leaving 2 bases of the junction unmatched. The germline gives CDR1 SNHLY, CDR2 FYNNEI. CDR3: CASSEEGQTYNEQFF. The CDR3 bases are TGTGCCAGCAGTGAAGAGGGACAGACCTACAATGAGCAGTTCTTC. The whole variable domain, filled in from reference TRBV2 and TRBJ2-1, reads EPEVTQTPSHQVTQMGQEVILRCVPISNHLYFYWYRQILGQKVEFLVSFYNNEISEKSEIFDDQFSVERPDGSNFTLKIRSTKLEDSAMYFCASSEEGQTYNEQFFGPGTRLTVL.

The CDR3 bases are TGCACCAGCAGCCAAGAGAGGGAGGAGGCCTACGAGCAGTACTTC. It specifies CTSSQEREEAYEQYF. This chain uses TRBV1 with TRBJ2-7; TRBD2, the table's D call, lacks a check against the DNA. TRBV1 is listed as a pseudogene. CDR3 length: 15 residues.

This chain links TRBV7-6 with TRBJ2-5, with D tentatively TRBD1 (5 bases). In germline, CDR1 is SGHVS, CDR2 FNYEAQ. Between the trimmed V and J ends, which lost 5 bases and 2 bases, there was a span of 12 bases. This CDR3 is built from 14 residues. CDR3 region: CASSPRRGQETQYF. In DNA, the CDR3 is TGTGCCAGCAGCCCAAGAAGGGGACAAGAGACCCAGTACTTC.

This clone was seen once. The rearrangement joins TRBV7-9 to TRBJ2-7; 8 bases match TRBD1. Germline V CDR1 and CDR2: SEHNR, FQNEAQ (reference sequence). J was trimmed by 4 bases and V by 5 bases; bases with no gene match: 10. This CDR3 has 15 amino acids. CDR3 nucleotides: TGTGCCAGCAGCCCCCGGCAGGGGGCATTTTACGAGCAGTACTTC. Translating it yields CASSPRQGAFYEQYF.

The rearrangement uses TRBV28 and TRBJ2-3; D is unresolved. The CDR3 runs to 15 residues. The germline gives CDR1 MDHEN, CDR2 SYDVKM. V dropped 2 bases and J dropped 2 bases, with 11 bases sitting between them. The CDR3 DNA follows: TGTGCCAGCAGTTTACAGGACGGCTACACAGATACGCAGTATTTT. It is translated as CASSLQDGYTDTQYF.

This rearrangement joins TRBV7-9 to TRBJ2-2, with D unresolved. CDR1 and CDR2 from the germline V gene are SEHNR and FQNEAQ (reference sequence). The length of the CDR3 is 12 residues. The V end lost 1 base, the J end lost 8 bases, and 5 bases lay between the germline ends. The CDR3 coding sequence is TGTGCCAGCAGCTTAGGTCCGGGGGAGCTGTTTTTT. The encoded protein is CASSLGPGELFF.

The gene calls are TRBV27 and TRBJ2-3; D is undetermined. Germline assignment: CDR1 MNHEY and CDR2 SMNVEV (reference sequence). The V end was cut by 1 base, the J end by 2 bases, with 10 bases between. This CDR3 contains 15 residues. The DNA for the CDR3 is TGTGCCAGCAGTTTATACCAATTTAACACAGATACGCAGTATTTT. Amino acids: CASSLYQFNTDTQYF.

V gene TRBV30 combines with J gene TRBJ2-1; 11 bases are a match to TRBD2. The ends lost 3 bases at V and 1 base at J; junction bases unmatched: 5. The germline V gene has CDR1 GTSNPN and CDR2 SVGIG (reference sequence). The CDR3 covers 16 residues. The CDR3 spells CAWRLTSGSSYNEQFF. DNA of the CDR3: TGTGCCTGGAGGTTAACTAGCGGGAGTTCCTACAATGAGCAGTTCTTC.

The chain recombines TRBV6-5 with TRBJ2-2; D might be TRBD1 (5 bases). Trimming removed 6 bases from V and 6 bases from J, with 17 bases in between. The CDR3 consists of 15 residues. CDR1 is MNHEY, CDR2 SVGAGI, per germline. The CDR3 reads CASRGPLARAGELFF. As DNA, the CDR3 is TGTGCCAGCAGGGGGCCCCTTGCTAGGGCCGGGGAGCTGTTTTTT.

This clone was counted a few times. The gene calls are TRBV28 and TRBJ1-3; D may be TRBD1 (5 bases). The V end was cut by 2 bases, the J end by 0 bases, with 23 bases between. The CDR3 loop spans 20 amino acids. In germline, CDR1 is MDHEN, CDR2 SYDVKM. CDR3 amino acids: CASSLRPGHSSGDSGNTIYF. The CDR3 DNA is TGTGCCAGCAGTTTACGACCCGGACATTCCAGCGGAGACTCTGGAAACACCATATATTTT.